The 26 T cell receptor beta chains in this list originate from one sample, sequenced in a study of blood T cell repertoires in COVID-19. Assay used: immunoSEQ multiplex PCR; TCRdb lists only in-frame clones, some missing. The table lists roughly 250,000 clones, around 82% of them singletons. Sequencing was carried out using peripheral blood. The source is a human donor in a cohort sampled during active COVID-19.

V gene TRBV19 combines with J gene TRBJ1-1, with D maybe TRBD1 (5 bases). Trimming took 5 bases from V and 1 from J, leaving 8 bases between them. From germline, CDR1 is LNHDA and CDR2 SQIVND (reference sequence). The CDR3 spans 13 residues. In DNA form, the CDR3 reads TGTGCCAGTAGTCATCAGGGGAACACTGAAGCTTTCTTT. Amino acid sequence: CASSHQGNTEAFF.

The chain carries TRBV3-1 (or the pseudogene TRBV3-2) and TRBJ1-2; tentatively, D is TRBD1 (5 bases). The germline V gene has CDR1 LGHDT and CDR2 YNNKEL (reference sequence). This CDR3 has 17 residues. The ends were cut back, 3 bases at V and 4 bases at J, with 21 bases in the middle. CDR3 loop: CASSQLPVTGNFYGYTF. In DNA form, the CDR3 reads TGTGCCAGCAGCCAGCTTCCGGTAACAGGCAATTTCTATGGCTACACCTTC.

The V and J genes are TRBV7-2 and TRBJ2-1, with a tentative D call TRBD2 (5 bases). Per germline, CDR1 SGHTA and CDR2 FQGNSA. V was trimmed by 1 base and J by 7 bases, leaving 14 bases between them. The CDR3 runs 15 residues. CDR3 residues: CASSLVWPGINEQFF. CDR3 nucleotides: TGTGCCAGCAGCTTAGTATGGCCGGGAATTAATGAGCAGTTCTTC.

The CDR3 nucleotides are TGTGCCAGCAGGAACGTCGCAGGGAGGGTATCGGATGAAGCTTTCTTT. Translation gives CASRNVAGRVSDEAFF. This chain links TRBV21-1 with TRBJ1-1. TRBV21-1 is a recognized pseudogene. CDR3 length: 16 amino acids.

The rearrangement links TRBV5-1 to TRBJ2-3; D unclear. Germline loops: CDR1 SGHRS, CDR2 YFSETQ. V was shortened by 0 bases and J by 4 bases, with 6 bases between the two germline ends. CDR3 length equals 13 residues. CDR3 region: CASSLASSDTQYF. In DNA form, the CDR3 reads TGCGCCAGCAGCTTGGCTTCGTCAGATACGCAGTATTTT.

The chain couples TRBV24-1 to TRBJ1-2; D remains unclear. The CDR3 has 13 residues. Per the germline V gene, CDR1 is KGHDR and CDR2 is SFDVKD. V shed 4 bases and J shed 8 bases, with 13 bases lying between them. The CDR3 nucleotides are TGTGCCACCAGTGACGACATGACCGGCGGCTACACCTTC. This encodes CATSDDMTGGYTF.

There are a few counts of this clone. The chain carries TRBV27 and TRBJ1-1; perhaps TRBD1 as D (5 bases). V was cut by 5 bases and J by 2 bases, with 12 bases left in between. This CDR3 region has 14 residues. Per germline, CDR1 MNHEY and CDR2 SMNVEV (reference sequence). CDR3 in DNA: TGTGCCAGCAGTCCCAGGGTCTTTAACACTGAAGCTTTCTTT. It specifies CASSPRVFNTEAFF.

This clone was seen a handful of times. CDR3: CASTPGQGDSPLHF. CDR3 DNA sequence: TGTGCCAGTACCCCGGGACAGGGGGATTCACCCCTCCACTTT. The chain is built from TRBV19 and TRBJ1-6; 11 nucleotides align to TRBD1. CDR1 is LNHDA and CDR2 is SQIVND in the germline V gene (reference sequence). V gave up 7 bases and J gave up 8 bases; unmatched junction bases: 4. The length of the CDR3 is 14 residues.

The V and J genes are TRBV5-4 and TRBJ1-2; a possible D gene is TRBD1 (6 bases). CDR1 is SGHNT, CDR2 YYREEE, per germline (reference sequence). The CDR3 has 15 residues. Trimming removed 7 bases at V and 8 bases at J, with 24 bases between. The CDR3 loop is CASSPRRGFSWGYTF. In nucleotides, the CDR3 is TGTGCCAGCTCCCCGAGAAGGGGGTTTTCTTGGGGCTACACCTTC.

The chain employs TRBV5-1 and TRBJ1-1; D is perhaps TRBD1 (6 bases). The CDR3 runs 14 residues. CDR1 is SGHRS and CDR2 is YFSETQ in the germline V gene. Trimming stripped 0 bases from V and 1 base from J, with 7 bases between. The CDR3 DNA reads TGCGCCAGCAGCTTGGCCAGGGGGAACACTGAAGCTTTCTTT. Translation gives CASSLARGNTEAFF.

The J gene is TRBJ2-1, the V gene TRBV4-3; 16 nucleotides agree with TRBD2. Trimming took 3 bases from V and 6 from J; bases not matched to a gene: 5. The CDR3 runs to 17 residues. Germline V gene data show CDR1 as LGHNA and CDR2 as YSLEER. DNA for the CDR3: TGCGCCAGCAGCCAGGGACTAGCGGGGGGGCTTATCAATGAGCAGTTCTTC. Translating gives CASSQGLAGGLINEQFF.

Comment on this clone: Other nucleotide sequences in the sample specify the same CDR3. The V gene is TRBV12-3 or TRBV12-4, the J gene TRBJ1-2; 7 bases line up with TRBD1. This CDR3 has 13 residues. The junction had 2 bases not matched to a gene; V was cut back by 5 bases and J by 2 bases. The CDR3 reads CASSPTGNYGYTF. The DNA of the CDR3 is TGTGCCAGCAGTCCGACAGGGAACTATGGCTACACCTTC.

J is TRBJ1-5 and V is TRBV18; TRBD1 matches 7 bases. Germline lookup yields CDR1 KGHSH and CDR2 LQKENI. This CDR3 contains 15 residues. The ends lost 4 bases at V and 4 bases at J; junction bases unmatched: 7. CDR3 loop: CASSRQGARNQPQHF. CDR3 sequence (DNA): TGTGCCAGCTCACGACAGGGTGCGAGGAATCAGCCCCAGCATTTT.

The chain joins TRBV10-3 to TRBJ1-5; D possibly corresponds to TRBD1 (5 bases). The V gene lost 5 bases and the J gene lost 3 bases, with 11 bases spanning the gap. In germline, CDR1 is ENHRY, CDR2 SYGVKD. CDR3 size: 14 residues. The CDR3 DNA is TGTGCCATCAGTACTACAGGAAACAATCAGCCCCAGCATTTT. This translates into CAISTTGNNQPQHF.

The V gene is TRBV2, the J gene TRBJ2-5; TRBD2 agrees at 9 bases. V dropped 3 bases and J dropped 5; count of bases not matched to a gene: 13. The CDR3 extends over 17 amino acids. From germline, CDR1 is SNHLY and CDR2 FYNNEI. CDR3 protein: CASSEGMTSGGLETQYF. CDR3 in DNA: TGTGCCAGCAGTGAGGGCATGACTAGCGGAGGACTGGAGACCCAGTACTTC.

This chain links TRBV20-1 with TRBJ1-1; 7 positions agree with TRBD1. V shed 3 bases, J shed 5 bases, and the junction held 9 bases outside the gene matches. The V gene's germline CDR1 is DFQATT and CDR2 SNEGSKA (reference sequence). This CDR3 region has 14 residues. As DNA, the CDR3 is TGCAGTGCTAGTCGGGCAGGGGGATGGACTGAAGCTTTCTTT. The encoded protein is CSASRAGGWTEAFF.

The sample holds one count of this clone. V gene TRBV24-1 combines with J gene TRBJ2-3; D call uncertain. CDR3 length: 15 residues. V lost 1 base and J 0 bases, leaving 7 bases between the germline ends. Germline V gene lookup returns CDR1 KGHDR and CDR2 SFDVKD. CDR3 residues: CATSDLASSTDTQYF. The CDR3 bases are TGTGCCACCAGTGATTTAGCCTCTAGCACAGATACGCAGTATTTT.

The chain carries TRBV6-5 and TRBJ1-2; no definite D call. The CDR3 sequence is 15 residues long. The V end was cut by 5 bases, the J end by 6 bases, with 19 bases between. Per germline, CDR1 MNHEY and CDR2 SVGAGI. The CDR3: CASSLKPTKADGYTF. In nucleotides, the CDR3 is TGTGCCAGCAGTCTGAAGCCGACGAAGGCGGATGGCTACACCTTC.

The chain carries TRBV28 and TRBJ1-1; 7 bases match TRBD1. The germline gives CDR1 MDHEN, CDR2 SYDVKM. J gave up 5 bases and V 6 bases, and 12 bases lay outside the gene matches. This CDR3 comprises 15 residues. The CDR3 sequence: CASRGEDRAATEAFF. CDR3 DNA sequence: TGTGCCAGCAGGGGTGAAGACAGGGCTGCGACTGAAGCTTTCTTT.

The chain combines TRBV9 with TRBJ2-7; tentatively, D is TRBD2 (6 bases). V gave up 4 bases and J gave up 5 bases, with 10 bases separating them. This CDR3 is built from 12 residues. The germline gives CDR1 SGDLS, CDR2 YYNGEE. CDR3 bases: TGTGCCAGCAGCTATGGAGGGGACGAGCAGTACTTC. It codes for CASSYGGDEQYF.

The chain has TRBV11-2 and TRBJ2-7, with D uncertain. V shed 6 bases and J shed 0 bases, with 12 bases lying between them. Germline assignment: CDR1 SGHAT and CDR2 FQNNGV. The CDR3 runs to 14 residues. DNA for the CDR3: TGTGCCAGCAGTTTCGCCCCACTCTCCTACGAGCAGTACTTC. Translating it yields CASSFAPLSYEQYF.

This chain links TRBV13 with TRBJ1-2; no clear D gene. With 6 bases removed from V and 3 bases from J, the gap between germline ends came to 20 bases. Germline V gives CDR1 PRHDT, CDR2 FYEKMQ (reference sequence). The CDR3 covers 16 residues. CDR3 region: CASRMTRVSLDYGYTF. CDR3 nucleotides: TGTGCCAGCAGGATGACTCGCGTCTCACTAGACTATGGCTACACCTTC.

The V and J genes are TRBV27 and TRBJ2-1; D is uncertain. V was pared by 10 bases and J by 6 bases, with 16 bases between. Germline CDR1 and CDR2: MNHEY and SMNVEV (reference sequence). The CDR3 runs 13 residues. CDR3 DNA: TGTGCCACCGCACAGTCATGGCTCAATGAGCAGTTCTTC. This sequence encodes CATAQSWLNEQFF.

The chain recombines TRBV27 with TRBJ2-3; no clear D gene. Trimming shortened V by 6 bases and J by 0 bases, and 13 bases separated the two germline ends. Germline CDR1 and CDR2: MNHEY and SMNVEV (reference sequence). This CDR3 contains 15 residues. For the CDR3, the DNA is TGTGCCAGCAGACGATTAACTTTTAGCACAGATACGCAGTATTTT. Translation gives CASRRLTFSTDTQYF.

CDR3 nucleotides: TGTGCCAGTAGTCGGACTAGCGGGAGCTCCTACAATGAGCAGTTCTTC. This encodes CASSRTSGSSYNEQFF. The chain carries TRBV19 and TRBJ2-1; 13 bases are shared with TRBD2. Per germline, CDR1 LNHDA and CDR2 SQIVND (reference sequence). Trimming removed 5 bases from V and 0 bases from J; junction bases left unmatched: 1. The CDR3 has 16 residues.

The V call is TRBV20-1, the J call TRBJ1-3; D remains ambiguous. The V end lost 3 bases, the J end lost 0 bases, and 9 bases lay between the germline ends. Germline V lookup: CDR1 DFQATT, CDR2 SNEGSKA (reference sequence). The CDR3 extends over 14 amino acids. As DNA, the CDR3 is TGCAGTGCTAGTGAAGACACCTCTGGAAACACCATATATTTT. This sequence encodes CSASEDTSGNTIYF.